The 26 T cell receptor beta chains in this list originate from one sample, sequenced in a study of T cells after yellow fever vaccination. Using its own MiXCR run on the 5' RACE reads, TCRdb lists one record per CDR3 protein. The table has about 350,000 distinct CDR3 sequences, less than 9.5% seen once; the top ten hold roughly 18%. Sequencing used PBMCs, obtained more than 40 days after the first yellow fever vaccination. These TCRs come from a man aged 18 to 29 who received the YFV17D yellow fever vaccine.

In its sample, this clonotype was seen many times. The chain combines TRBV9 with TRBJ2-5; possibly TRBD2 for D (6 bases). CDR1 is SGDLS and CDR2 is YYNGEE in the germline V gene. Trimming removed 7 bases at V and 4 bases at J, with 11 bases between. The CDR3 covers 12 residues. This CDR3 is CASSMGGETQYF. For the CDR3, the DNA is TGTGCCAGCTCCATGGGGGGAGAGACCCAGTACTTC. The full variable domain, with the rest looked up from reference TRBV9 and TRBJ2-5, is DSGVTQTPKHLITATGQRVTLRCSPRSGDLSVYWYQQSLDQGLQFLIQYYNGEERAKGNILERFSAQQFPDLHSELNLSSLELGDSALYFCASSMGGETQYFGPGTRLLVL.

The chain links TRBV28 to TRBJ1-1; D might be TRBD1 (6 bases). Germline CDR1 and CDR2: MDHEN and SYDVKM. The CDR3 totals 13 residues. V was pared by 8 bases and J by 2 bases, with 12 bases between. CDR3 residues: CASGTGPNTEAFF. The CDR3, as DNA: TGTGCCAGCGGTACAGGGCCCAACACTGAAGCTTTCTTT.

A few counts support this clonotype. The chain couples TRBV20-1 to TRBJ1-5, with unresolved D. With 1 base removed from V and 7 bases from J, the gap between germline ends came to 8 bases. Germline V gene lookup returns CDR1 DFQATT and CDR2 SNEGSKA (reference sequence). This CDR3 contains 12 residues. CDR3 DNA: TGCAGTGCTAGAGCCTTAGGGCAGCCCCAGCATTTT. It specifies CSARALGQPQHF.

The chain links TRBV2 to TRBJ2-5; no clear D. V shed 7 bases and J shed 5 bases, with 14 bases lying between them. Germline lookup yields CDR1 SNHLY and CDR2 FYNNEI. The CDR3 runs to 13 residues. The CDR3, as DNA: TGTGCCAGCACCAGCAGGAGTCGTGAGACCCAGTACTTC. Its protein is CASTSRSRETQYF.

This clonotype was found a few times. The CDR3 sequence: CASSSQDRGLTEAFF. Written as DNA, the CDR3 is TGCGCCAGCAGCTCACAGGACAGGGGGCTTACTGAAGCTTTCTTT. The genes are TRBV5-1 and TRBJ1-1; 11 bases agree with TRBD1. Germline values: CDR1 SGHRS, CDR2 YFSETQ. CDR3 length equals 15 residues. V was pared by 3 bases and J by 5 bases, with 6 bases of the junction left unmatched.

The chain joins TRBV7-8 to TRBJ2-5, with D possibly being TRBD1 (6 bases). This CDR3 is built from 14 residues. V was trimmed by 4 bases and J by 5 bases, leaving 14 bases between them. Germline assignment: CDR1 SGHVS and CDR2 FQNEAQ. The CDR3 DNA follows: TGTGCCAGCAGCTCCGACAGGTTGCGGGAGACCCAGTACTTC. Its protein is CASSSDRLRETQYF.

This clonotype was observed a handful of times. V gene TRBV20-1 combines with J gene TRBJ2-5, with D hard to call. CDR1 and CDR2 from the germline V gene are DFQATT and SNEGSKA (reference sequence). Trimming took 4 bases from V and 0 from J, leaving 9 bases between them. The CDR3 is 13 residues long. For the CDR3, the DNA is TGCAGTGCTACCCCGATGGACCAAGAGACCCAGTACTTC. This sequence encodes CSATPMDQETQYF.

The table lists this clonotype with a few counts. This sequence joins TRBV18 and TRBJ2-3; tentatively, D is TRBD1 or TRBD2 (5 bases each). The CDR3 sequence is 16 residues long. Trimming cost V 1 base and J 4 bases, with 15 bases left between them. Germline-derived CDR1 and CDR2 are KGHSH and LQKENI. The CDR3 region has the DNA TGTGCCAGCTCACCACGTGGGACCCCCGGGGCAGATACGCAGTATTTT. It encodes CASSPRGTPGADTQYF.

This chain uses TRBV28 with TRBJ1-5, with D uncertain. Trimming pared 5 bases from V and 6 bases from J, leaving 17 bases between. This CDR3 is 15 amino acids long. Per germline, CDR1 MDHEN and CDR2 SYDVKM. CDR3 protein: CASSRTLRVSQPQHF. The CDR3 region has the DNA TGTGCCAGCAGTCGGACCCTGCGTGTAAGTCAGCCCCAGCATTTT.

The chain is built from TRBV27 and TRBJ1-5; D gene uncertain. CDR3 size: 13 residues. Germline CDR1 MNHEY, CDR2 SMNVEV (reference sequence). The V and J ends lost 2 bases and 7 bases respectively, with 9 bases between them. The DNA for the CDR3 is TGTGCCAGCAGTTTAGAAGTGGCCCAGCCCCAGCATTTT. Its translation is CASSLEVAQPQHF.

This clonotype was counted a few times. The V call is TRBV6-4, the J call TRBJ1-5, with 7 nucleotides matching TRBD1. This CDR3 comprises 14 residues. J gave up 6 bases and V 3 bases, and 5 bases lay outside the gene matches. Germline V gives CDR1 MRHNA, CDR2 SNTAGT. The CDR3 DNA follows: TGTGCCAGCAGTGATCAGGGGGATGGTCAGCCCCAGCATTTT. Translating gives CASSDQGDGQPQHF.

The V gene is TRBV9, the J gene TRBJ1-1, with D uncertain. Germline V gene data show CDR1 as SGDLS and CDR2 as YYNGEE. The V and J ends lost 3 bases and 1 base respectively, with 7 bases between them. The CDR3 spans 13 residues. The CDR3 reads CASSGDPNTEAFF. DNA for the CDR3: TGTGCCAGCAGCGGGGATCCGAACACTGAAGCTTTCTTT.

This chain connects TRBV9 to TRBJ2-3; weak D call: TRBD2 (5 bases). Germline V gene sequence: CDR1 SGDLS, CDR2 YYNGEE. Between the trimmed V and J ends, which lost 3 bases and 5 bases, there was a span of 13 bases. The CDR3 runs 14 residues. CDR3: CASSGTRLGDTQYF. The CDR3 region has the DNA TGTGCCAGCAGCGGGACTCGCCTCGGAGATACGCAGTATTTT.

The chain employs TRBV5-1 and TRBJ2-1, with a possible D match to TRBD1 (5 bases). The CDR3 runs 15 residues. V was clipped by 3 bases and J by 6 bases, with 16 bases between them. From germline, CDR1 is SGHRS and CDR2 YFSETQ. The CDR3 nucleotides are TGCGCCAGCAGCTGGTCGCAGGGTACGGGCAATGAGCAGTTCTTC. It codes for CASSWSQGTGNEQFF.

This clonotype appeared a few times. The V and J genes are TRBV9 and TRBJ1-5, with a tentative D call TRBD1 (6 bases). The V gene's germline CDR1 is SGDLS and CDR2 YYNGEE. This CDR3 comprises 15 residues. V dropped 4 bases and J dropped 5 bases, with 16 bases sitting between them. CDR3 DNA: TGTGCCAGCAGCCCTGGGGGCAGCAGGTATCAGCCCCAGCATTTT. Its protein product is CASSPGGSRYQPQHF.

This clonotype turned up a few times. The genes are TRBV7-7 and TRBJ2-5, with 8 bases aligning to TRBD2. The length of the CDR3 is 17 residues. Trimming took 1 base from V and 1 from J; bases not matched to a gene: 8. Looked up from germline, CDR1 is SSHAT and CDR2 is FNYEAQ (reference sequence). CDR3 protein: CASSLEVVAGSQETQYF. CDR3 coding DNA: TGTGCCAGCAGCTTAGAGGTTGTAGCGGGATCCCAAGAGACCCAGTACTTC.

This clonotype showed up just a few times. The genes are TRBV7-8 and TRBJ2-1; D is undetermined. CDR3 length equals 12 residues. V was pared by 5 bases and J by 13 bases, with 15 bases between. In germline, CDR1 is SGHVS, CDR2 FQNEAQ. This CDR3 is CASSPSQNPQFF. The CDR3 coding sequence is TGTGCCAGCAGCCCCTCTCAGAATCCTCAGTTCTTC.

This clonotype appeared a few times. CDR3 protein: CASSYNRGGYNEQFF. CDR3 coding DNA: TGTGCCAGCAGTTACAACCGGGGGGGGTACAATGAGCAGTTCTTC. V is TRBV6-5 and J is TRBJ2-1; 8 positions agree with TRBD2. The germline V gene has CDR1 MNHEY and CDR2 SVGAGI. The CDR3 is 15 amino acids. V shed 2 bases and J 4 bases; nucleotides not matched to a gene: 4.

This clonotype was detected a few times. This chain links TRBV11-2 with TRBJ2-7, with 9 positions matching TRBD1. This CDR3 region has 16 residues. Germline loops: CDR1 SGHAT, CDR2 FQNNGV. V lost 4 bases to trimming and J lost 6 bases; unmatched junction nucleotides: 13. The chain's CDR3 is CASSSPATGGSFEQYF. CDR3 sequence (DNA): TGTGCCAGCAGCTCGCCCGCGACAGGGGGATCTTTCGAGCAGTACTTC.

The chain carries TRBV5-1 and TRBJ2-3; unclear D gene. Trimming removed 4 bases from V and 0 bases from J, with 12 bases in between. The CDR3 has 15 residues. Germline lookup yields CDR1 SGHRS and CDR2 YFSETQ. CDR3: CASSPAPPSTDTQYF. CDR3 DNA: TGCGCCAGCAGCCCGGCGCCGCCCAGCACAGATACGCAGTATTTT.

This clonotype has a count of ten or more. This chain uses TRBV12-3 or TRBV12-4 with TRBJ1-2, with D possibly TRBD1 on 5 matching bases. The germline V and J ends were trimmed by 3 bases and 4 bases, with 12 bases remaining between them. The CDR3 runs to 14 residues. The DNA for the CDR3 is TGTGCCAGCAGTTTCCGGGGCGGCTTCTATGGCTACACCTTC. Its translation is CASSFRGGFYGYTF.

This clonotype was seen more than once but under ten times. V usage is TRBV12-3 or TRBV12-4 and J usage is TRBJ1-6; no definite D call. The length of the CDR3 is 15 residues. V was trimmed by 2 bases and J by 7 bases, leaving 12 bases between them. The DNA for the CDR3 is TGTGCCAGCAGTTTAATACTCAGTGGAAATTCACCCCTCCACTTT. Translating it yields CASSLILSGNSPLHF.

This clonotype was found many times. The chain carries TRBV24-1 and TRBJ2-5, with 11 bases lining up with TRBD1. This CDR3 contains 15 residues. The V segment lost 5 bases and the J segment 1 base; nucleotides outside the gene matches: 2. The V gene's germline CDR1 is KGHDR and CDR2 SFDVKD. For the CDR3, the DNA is TGTGCCACCAGTGTCGGGACAGGGGGCCAAGAGACCCAGTACTTC. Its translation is CATSVGTGGQETQYF.

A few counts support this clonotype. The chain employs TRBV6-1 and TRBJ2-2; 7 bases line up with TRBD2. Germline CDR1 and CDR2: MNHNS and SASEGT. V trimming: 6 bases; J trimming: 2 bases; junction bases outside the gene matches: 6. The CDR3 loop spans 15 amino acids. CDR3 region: CASSPGLLNTGELFF. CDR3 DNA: TGTGCCAGCAGCCCGGGACTACTCAACACCGGGGAGCTGTTTTTT.

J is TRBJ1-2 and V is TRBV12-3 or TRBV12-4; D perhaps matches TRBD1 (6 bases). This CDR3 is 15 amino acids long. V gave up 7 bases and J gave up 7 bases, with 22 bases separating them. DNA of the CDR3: TGTGCCAGCACCCTCAGGGGAGGGGCTCGGGGTGGCTACACCTTC. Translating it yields CASTLRGGARGGYTF.

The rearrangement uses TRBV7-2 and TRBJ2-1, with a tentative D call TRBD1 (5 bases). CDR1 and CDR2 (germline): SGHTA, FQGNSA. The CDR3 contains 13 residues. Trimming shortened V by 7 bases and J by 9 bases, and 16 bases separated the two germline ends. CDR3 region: CASTLTELGEQFF. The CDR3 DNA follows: TGTGCCAGCACCCTGACAGAACTGGGTGAGCAGTTCTTC.